This T cell receptor beta chain was sequenced in a study of blood T cell repertoires in COVID-19. Between the trimmed V and J ends, which lost 5 bases and 8 bases, there was a span of 12 bases. The CDR3 extends over 13 amino acids. Germline V gene sequence: CDR1 MDHEN, CDR2 SYDVKM. Repertoires were generated with immunoSEQ multiplex PCR, while TCRdb's copy carries only in-frame clones and drops some. The sample lists 250,000 to 350,000 clones, 70% to 90% occurring once. The participants were between roughly 18 and 100 years old and came from some 25 US areas. Only one count was recorded for this clone.

Sequencing was done on a sample of PBMCs or T cells enriched from blood (not recorded which). The gene calls are TRBV28 and TRBJ1-4, with a tentative D call TRBD1 (6 bases). This TCR derives from a woman aged 25 to 39 who had recovered from COVID-19. CDR3 residues: CASSRAGEEKLFF. The DNA for the CDR3 is TGTGCCAGCAGTCGGGCAGGGGAAGAAAAACTGTTTTTT.